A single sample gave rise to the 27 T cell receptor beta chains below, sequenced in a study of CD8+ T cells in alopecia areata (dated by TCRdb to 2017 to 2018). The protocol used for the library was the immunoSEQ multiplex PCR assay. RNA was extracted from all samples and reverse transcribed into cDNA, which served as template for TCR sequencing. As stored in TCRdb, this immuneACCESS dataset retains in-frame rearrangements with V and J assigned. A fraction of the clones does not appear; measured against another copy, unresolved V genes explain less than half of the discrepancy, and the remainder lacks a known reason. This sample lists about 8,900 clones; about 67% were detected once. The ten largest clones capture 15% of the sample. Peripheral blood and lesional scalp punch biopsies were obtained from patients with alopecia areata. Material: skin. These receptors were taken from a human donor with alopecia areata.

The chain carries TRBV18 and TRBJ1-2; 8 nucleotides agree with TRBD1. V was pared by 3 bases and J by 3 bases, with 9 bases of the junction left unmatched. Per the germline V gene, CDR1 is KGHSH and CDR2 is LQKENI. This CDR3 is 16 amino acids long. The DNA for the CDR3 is TGTGCCAGCTCACCGATTGAGGGACAGGTTGACTATGGCTACACCTTC. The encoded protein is CASSPIEGQVDYGYTF.

The chain's CDR3 is CASSEGQETQYF. DNA for the CDR3: TGCGCCAGCAGTGAGGGACAGGAGACCCAGTACTTC. The chain employs TRBV10-2 and TRBJ2-5, with TRBD1 as a possible D gene (6 bases). This CDR3 spans 12 amino acids. The germline CDR1 and CDR2 sequences are WSHSY and SAAADI. V was clipped by 2 bases and J by 5 bases, with 6 bases between them.

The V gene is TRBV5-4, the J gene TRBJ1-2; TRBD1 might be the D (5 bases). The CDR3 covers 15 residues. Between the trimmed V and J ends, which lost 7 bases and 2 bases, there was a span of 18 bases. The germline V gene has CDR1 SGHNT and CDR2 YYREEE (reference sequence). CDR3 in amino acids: CASRTGAATNYGYTF. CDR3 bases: TGTGCCAGCCGTACCGGGGCCGCGACAAACTATGGCTACACCTTC.

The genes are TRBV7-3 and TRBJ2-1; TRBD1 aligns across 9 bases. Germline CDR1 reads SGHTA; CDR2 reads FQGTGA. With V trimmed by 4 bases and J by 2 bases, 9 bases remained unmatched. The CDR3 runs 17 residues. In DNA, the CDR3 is TGTGCCAGCAGCTCCACTGGGGGACAGGGCCCCTACAATGAGCAGTTCTTC. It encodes CASSSTGGQGPYNEQFF. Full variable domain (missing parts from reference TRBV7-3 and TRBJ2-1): GAGVSQTPSNKVTEKGKYVELRCDPISGHTALYWYRQSLGQGPEFLIYFQGTGAADDSGLPNDRFFAVRPEGSVSTLKIQRTERGDSAVYLCASSSTGGQGPYNEQFFGPGTRLTVL.

The CDR3 sequence: CASSLHQGFDQPQHF. CDR3 nucleotides: TGTGCCAGCTCACTCCACCAGGGTTTTGATCAGCCCCAGCATTTT. This chain joins TRBV18 and TRBJ1-5; D is possibly TRBD1 (5 bases). Trimming took off 4 bases at V and 5 bases at J, with 15 bases between the two ends. CDR1 and CDR2 from the germline V gene are KGHSH and LQKENI. The CDR3 sequence is 15 residues long.

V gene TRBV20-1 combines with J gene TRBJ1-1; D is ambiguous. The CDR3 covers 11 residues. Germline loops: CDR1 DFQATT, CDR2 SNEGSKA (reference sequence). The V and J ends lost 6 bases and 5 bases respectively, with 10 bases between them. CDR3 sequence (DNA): TGCAGTGCGCGGACTGGGACTGAAGCTTTCTTT. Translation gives CSARTGTEAFF.

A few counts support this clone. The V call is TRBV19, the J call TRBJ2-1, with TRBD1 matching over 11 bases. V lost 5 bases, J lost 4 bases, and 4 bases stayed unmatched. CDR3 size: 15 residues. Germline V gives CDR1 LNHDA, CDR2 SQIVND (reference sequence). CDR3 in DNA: TGTGCCAGTAGTTTCGGACAGGGGGCTTACAATGAGCAGTTCTTC. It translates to CASSFGQGAYNEQFF.

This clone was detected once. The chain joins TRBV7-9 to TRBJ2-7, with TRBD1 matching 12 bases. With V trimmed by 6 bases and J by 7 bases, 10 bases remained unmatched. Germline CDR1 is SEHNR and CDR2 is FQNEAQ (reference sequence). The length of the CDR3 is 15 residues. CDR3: CASSSTGTGGAEQYF. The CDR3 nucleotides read TGTGCCAGCAGTTCCACCGGGACAGGGGGCGCGGAGCAGTACTTC.

Written as DNA, the CDR3 is TGTGCCAGCAGCTTAACTGGGACAGGATCTTACGAGCAGTACTTC. It is translated as CASSLTGTGSYEQYF. V usage is TRBV7-3 and J usage is TRBJ2-7, with 8 bases fitting TRBD1. Trimming at V came to 0 bases and at J to 4 bases, leaving 5 bases not matched to a gene. This CDR3 has 15 amino acids. Germline loops: CDR1 SGHTA, CDR2 FQGTGA.

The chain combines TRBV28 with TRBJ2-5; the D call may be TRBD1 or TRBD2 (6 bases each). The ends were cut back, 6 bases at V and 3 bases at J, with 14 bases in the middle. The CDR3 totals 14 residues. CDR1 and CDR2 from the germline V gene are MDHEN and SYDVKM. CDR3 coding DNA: TGTGCCAGCAGCATAGGGGGGAGGAAAGAGACCCAGTACTTC. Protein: CASSIGGRKETQYF.

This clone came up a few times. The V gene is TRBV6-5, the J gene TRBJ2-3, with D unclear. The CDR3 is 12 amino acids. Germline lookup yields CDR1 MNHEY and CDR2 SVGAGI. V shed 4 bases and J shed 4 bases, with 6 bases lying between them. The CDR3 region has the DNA TGTGCCAGCAGTTCCAATTCAGATACGCAGTATTTT. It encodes CASSSNSDTQYF.

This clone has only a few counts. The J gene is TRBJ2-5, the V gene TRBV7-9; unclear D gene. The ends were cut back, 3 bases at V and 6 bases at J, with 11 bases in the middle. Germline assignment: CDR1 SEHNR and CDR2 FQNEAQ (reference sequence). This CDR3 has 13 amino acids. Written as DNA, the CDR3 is TGTGCCAGCAGCTTGCCCCCACATCAGACCCAGTACTTC. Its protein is CASSLPPHQTQYF.

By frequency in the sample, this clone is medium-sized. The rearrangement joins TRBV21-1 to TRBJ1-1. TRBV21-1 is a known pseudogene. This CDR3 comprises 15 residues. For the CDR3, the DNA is TGTGCCAGCAGCAAACCCGTGAGGGGTTCTACTGAAGCTTTCTTT. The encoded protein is CASSKPVRGSTEAFF.

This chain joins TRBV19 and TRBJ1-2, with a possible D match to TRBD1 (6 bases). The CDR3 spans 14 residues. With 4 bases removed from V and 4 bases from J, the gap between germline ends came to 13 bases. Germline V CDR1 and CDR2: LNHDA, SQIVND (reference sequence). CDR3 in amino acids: CASSKRTDFYGYTF. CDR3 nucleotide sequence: TGTGCCAGTAGTAAAAGGACAGACTTCTATGGCTACACCTTC. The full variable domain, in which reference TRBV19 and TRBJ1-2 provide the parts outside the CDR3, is DGGITQSPKYLFRKEGQNVTLSCEQNLNHDAMYWYRQDPGQGLRLIYYSQIVNDFQKGDIAEGYSVSREKKESFPLTVTSAQKNPTAFYLCASSKRTDFYGYTFGSGTRLTVV.

The CDR3 here is CASSPRDYPRSYEQYF. The CDR3 region has the DNA TGTGCCAGCAGCCCCCGGGACTACCCCAGGTCCTACGAGCAGTACTTC. V gene TRBV7-9 combines with J gene TRBJ2-7; the match to TRBD2 covers 7 bases. Germline V lookup: CDR1 SEHNR, CDR2 FQNEAQ (reference sequence). The CDR3 is 16 residues long. Trimming took 5 bases from V and 1 from J; bases not matched to a gene: 11. Full variable domain (remainder filled in from reference TRBV7-9 and TRBJ2-7): DTGVSQNPRHKITKRGQNVTFRCDPISEHNRLYWYRQTLGQGPEFLTYFQNEAQLEKSRLLSDRFSAERPKGSFSTLEIQRTEQGDSAMYLCASSPRDYPRSYEQYFGPGTRLTVT.

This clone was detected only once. CDR3 in DNA: TGCGCCAGCAGCCAAGACCGGACAGGGGGGGGAGAGACCCAGTACTTC. Its protein is CASSQDRTGGGETQYF. V gene TRBV4-3 combines with J gene TRBJ2-5; 10 nucleotides match TRBD1. This CDR3 has 16 amino acids. Germline V CDR1 and CDR2: LGHNA, YSLEER. The trim removed 0 bases at V and 4 bases at J, leaving 5 bases unmatched.

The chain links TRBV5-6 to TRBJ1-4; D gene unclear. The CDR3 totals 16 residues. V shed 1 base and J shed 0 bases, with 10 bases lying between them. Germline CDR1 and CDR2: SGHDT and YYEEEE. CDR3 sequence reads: CASSLTGSATNEKLFF. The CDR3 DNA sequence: TGTGCCAGCAGCTTGACGGGGTCCGCAACTAATGAAAAACTGTTTTTT.

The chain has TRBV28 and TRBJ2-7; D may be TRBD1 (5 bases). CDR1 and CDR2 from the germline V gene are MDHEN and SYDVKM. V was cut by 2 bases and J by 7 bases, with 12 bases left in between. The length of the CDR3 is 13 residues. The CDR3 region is CASSLPATEEQYF. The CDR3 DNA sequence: TGTGCCAGCAGTTTACCCGCGACAGAGGAGCAGTACTTC.

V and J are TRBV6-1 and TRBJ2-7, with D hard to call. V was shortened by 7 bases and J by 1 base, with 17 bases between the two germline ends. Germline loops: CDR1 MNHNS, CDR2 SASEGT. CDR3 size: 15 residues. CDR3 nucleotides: TGTGCCAGCACCCAGATTCGGCAACAATCCTACGAGCAGTACTTC. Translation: CASTQIRQQSYEQYF.

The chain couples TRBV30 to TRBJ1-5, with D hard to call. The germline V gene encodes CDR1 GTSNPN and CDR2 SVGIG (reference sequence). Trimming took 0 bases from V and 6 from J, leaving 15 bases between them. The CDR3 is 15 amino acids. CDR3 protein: CAWSVPVGNGQPQHF. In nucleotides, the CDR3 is TGTGCCTGGAGTGTACCGGTGGGGAATGGTCAGCCCCAGCATTTT.

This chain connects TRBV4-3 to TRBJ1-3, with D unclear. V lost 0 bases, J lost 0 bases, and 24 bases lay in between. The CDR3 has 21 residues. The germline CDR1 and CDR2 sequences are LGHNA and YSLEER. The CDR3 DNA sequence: TGCGCCAGCAGCCAAGATTATGGGGAGGATTCACTCTTCGGCTCTGGAAACACCATATATTTT. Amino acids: CASSQDYGEDSLFGSGNTIYF.

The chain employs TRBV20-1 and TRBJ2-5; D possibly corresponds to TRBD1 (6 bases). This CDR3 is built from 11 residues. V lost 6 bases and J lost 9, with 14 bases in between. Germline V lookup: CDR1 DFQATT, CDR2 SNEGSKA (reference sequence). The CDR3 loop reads CSAAHRESQYF. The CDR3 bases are TGCAGTGCCGCGCACAGGGAATCCCAGTACTTC.

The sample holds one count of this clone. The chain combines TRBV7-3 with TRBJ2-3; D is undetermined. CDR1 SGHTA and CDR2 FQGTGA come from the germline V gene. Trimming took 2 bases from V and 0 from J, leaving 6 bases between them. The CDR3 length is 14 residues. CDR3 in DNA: TGTGCCAGCAGCTTAGACCTGAGCACAGATACGCAGTATTTT. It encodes CASSLDLSTDTQYF.

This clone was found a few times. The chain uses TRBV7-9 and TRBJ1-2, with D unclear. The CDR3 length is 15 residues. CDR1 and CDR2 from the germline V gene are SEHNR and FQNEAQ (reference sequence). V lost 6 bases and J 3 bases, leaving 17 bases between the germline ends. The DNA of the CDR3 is TGTGCCAGCAGGCACATTACGACCGGGCACTATGGCTACACCTTC. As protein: CASRHITTGHYGYTF.

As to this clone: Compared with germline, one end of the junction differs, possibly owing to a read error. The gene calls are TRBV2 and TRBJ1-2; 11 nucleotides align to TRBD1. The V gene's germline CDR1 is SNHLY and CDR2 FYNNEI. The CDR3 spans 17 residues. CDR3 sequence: CASSQASGTGGGNGYTF. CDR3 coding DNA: TGTGCCAGCAGTCAAGCTTCCGGGACAGGGGGTGGGAATGGCTACACCTTC.

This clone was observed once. CDR3: CASSLSPGTQETQYF. The CDR3 DNA sequence: TGCGCCAGCAGCTTAAGTCCAGGGACCCAAGAGACCCAGTACTTC. The chain recombines TRBV5-1 with TRBJ2-5, with D perhaps matching TRBD1 or TRBD2 (5 bases each). Germline V gene data show CDR1 as SGHRS and CDR2 as YFSETQ. V dropped 2 bases and J dropped 1 base, with 12 bases sitting between them. The CDR3 runs to 15 residues.

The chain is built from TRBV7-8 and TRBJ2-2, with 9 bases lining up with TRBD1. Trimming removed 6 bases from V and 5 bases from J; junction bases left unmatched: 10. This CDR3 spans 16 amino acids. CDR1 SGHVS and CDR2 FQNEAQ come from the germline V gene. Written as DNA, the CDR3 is TGTGCCAGCAGGACCGCGGGACAGGGAGGAACCGGGGAGCTGTTTTTT. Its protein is CASRTAGQGGTGELFF.